This T cell receptor (beta chain) was identified in a study of blood T cells in healthy people across ages. Broader study findings: PBMCs went unsorted, and a conclusive naive versus antigen-experienced comparison was therefore prevented.

CDR1 KGHSH and CDR2 LQKENI come from the germline V gene. The CDR3 runs to 15 residues. Losses at the gene ends were 2 bases for V and 5 bases for J; bases not matched to a gene: 4. Points on this clonotype: Its specificity is unknown.

A sample-barcoded 5' primer and a J-beta primer mix were used in a second PCR of about 7 to 12 cycles. TCRdb redid the calling of the 5' RACE reads with MiXCR, one entry per CDR3 protein. The table shows more than 1 million distinct CDR3 sequences, with less than 50% occurring only once. The sample comprised blood. The sequence was collected from a woman aged 55-69 years in good health. The chain combines TRBV18 with TRBJ2-1, with 9 bases that match TRBD1. The CDR3 loop reads CASSPIDRGNNEQFF. CDR3 DNA: TGTGCCAGCTCACCAATCGACAGGGGGAACAATGAGCAGTTCTTC.